This T cell receptor beta chain stems from a study of cytomegalovirus exposure and HLA in healthy donors (dated by TCRdb to 2016 to 2017). Broadly, across the study: An earlier analysis of more than 550 of the donors reported 276 Gb of sequence data and around 110 million unique TCR beta sequences obtained from roughly 180 million T cells. The number of typed donors differed by locus: 629-630 for A, B, C, DRB1 and DQB1; approximately 520 for DQA1; approximately 600 for DPA1; and approximately 450 for DPB1. In an earlier analysis of roughly 580 of the donors, high-throughput TCR beta sequencing was used to judge whether each TCR beta V gene segment behaved as functional or pseudogenic. HLA typing covered class I and class II loci at four-digit resolution. A separate validation cohort of some 130 different subjects was used in addition to the roughly 620-subject first cohort. A later analysis re-analyzed previously published TCR beta repertoires from 550 to 700 donors and added high-resolution HLA genotyping to study TCR occurrence patterns. An early release that covered some 640 HLA-typed donors contained 300 to 350 gigabases of sequencing data and some 87 million unique TCR sequences. All discovery cohort repertoires had been generated on a single sequencing platform. The genetic ancestry cluster associated with self-reported Caucasian donors included about 81% of the roughly 390 genotyped donors. The study aimed to test whether signatures of past pathogen exposure could be identified by cataloging public T cell receptors. Among about 360 genotyped donors of the cohort, an average of about 240,000 unique TCR beta nucleotide sequences were sequenced per donor, roughly 20% of them non-productive. Donor age, sex, ethnicity and CMV serostatus were compiled alongside the repertoire data. Roughly 5 DR-DQ haplotypes were handled as single units for association and clustering, since linkage in the cohort was strong. Rather than drawing on any new phenotypic data, the later analysis identified candidate immune exposures from TCR beta sequences and the way those sequences occurred across donors. Genome-wide SNP genotypes for about 65% of the 666 donors were used in a later genetic analysis, which treated that subset as a discovery cohort. Using immunosequencing, the study profiled T cell repertoires from roughly 650 subjects and related those repertoires to cytomegalovirus serostatus. To predict cytomegalovirus infection status, the study brought together high-throughput TCR immunosequencing, statistical association of individual TCRs with disease status, and machine learning. Beyond this particular receptor, the publication reports: Specific HLA alleles were associated with 18,000 or so TCR beta sequences at a false discovery rate of 0.05 in a later analysis. A further reported finding was that TCR beta sequences accurately predicted the HLA-A and HLA-B alleles for most subjects in the first cohort. In a later analysis, the rate of TCR association differed among HLA loci, with DRB1 alleles having the most associated TCRs and HLA-C alleles having the fewest. A later analysis found that HLA-associated TCR beta chains were more clonally expanded and had lower generation probabilities than equally common non-associated chains. Around 16 rarely observed V segments, including chromosome 9 orphons, were excluded from the earlier analysis of almost 600 of the donors because counts were too low. The authors suggested that the approach could potentially be extended to other disease states and immunological phenotypes. Most CMV-associated TCR beta chains appeared to be HLA-restricted in a later analysis, and the HLA associations seemed to be driven largely by CMV exposure. This cohort had only TCR beta chains sequenced, and the lack of alpha or paired-chain data limited which features could be detected. Strong co-occurrence of HLA alleles, especially DR and DQ, made assigning TCR associations to individual alleles difficult. The presence/absence analyses assumed that sequencing depth was roughly uniform across donors, and that assumption may not be true. In the study, 150 to 200 TCR beta chains were listed as associated with cytomegalovirus. A later genetic analysis reported fewer N-insertions in productive TCRs among donors in an Asian-associated ancestry cluster than the approximately 670-donor mean. Several of the top co-occurrence clusters appeared to be linked to parvovirus B19, influenza, CMV and Epstein-Barr virus, according to a later analysis. Most TCR sequences were seen in very few donors, while some public TCRs were found in many individuals. Because some donors lacked HLA typing at each locus, the association tests relied only on the typed subset. A few of the identified cytomegalovirus-associated TCR beta chains were confirmed in vitro to be specific for cytomegalovirus antigens. The classifier was reported to diagnose cytomegalovirus status with high specificity and sensitivity in both the original and validation cohorts. A cluster of highly shared sequence variants was judged likely to represent a technical artifact of the sequencing pipeline. Some IMGT-functional V segments, including TRBV6-2 and TRBV6-3, could not be distinguished by the 87-base-pair reads and were therefore excluded. Linkage disequilibrium might explain the correlated functional status among segregating V segments, but an unknown experimental factor could not be ruled out. An earlier analysis of 587 of the donors showed that most TCR beta V segments appeared in productive rearrangements either about 90% or about 30% of the time, which broadly matched IMGT annotations. CMV serostatus was the only immune exposure information available for the cohort. An association between a missense DCLRE1C variant and V-gene and J-gene trimming of TCR beta chains was found in a later genetic analysis and replicated in an independent cohort.

This clone has a handful of counts. Which antigen it targets is not known. Qualities for individual bases were not recorded, and no much larger clone is one base off. The cohort was made up of 666 healthy bone marrow donors. All cohort members were sampled while nominally healthy, although unrecorded immune exposures were likely present. The donor was CMV seronegative and was included in the group of a few hundred seronegative cohort members. A peripheral blood sample was collected from each donor, and TCR beta sequencing was performed on peripheral blood mononuclear cells. Genomic DNA was extracted from the blood cell samples with the Qiagen DNeasy Blood Extraction Kit. The method behind the library was the immunoSEQ multiplex PCR assay. For the multiplex PCR, a mixture combining 60 forward primers for TCR Vbeta segments and 13 reverse primers for TCR Jbeta segments was used. Amplification of the CDR3 region of rearranged TCR beta genes was performed with a multiplex PCR assay on genomic DNA. Amplified TCR beta libraries were sequenced as 87-base-pair reads on the Illumina HiSeq System. Regarding the original processing steps: A later analysis tallied 80 million to 95 million unique TCR beta chains across the 666 repertoires, and approximately 11 million of those chains were shared by two or more donors. A nearest-neighbor algorithm error-corrected the raw reads and collapsed the reads into unique sequences, merging closely related sequences to remove PCR and sequencing errors. V, D and J gene segments were assigned by aligning CDR3 sequences to IMGT reference sequences. For a sequence to be retained, at least a six-nucleotide match to both a V gene segment and a J gene segment was required. A rearrangement counted as productive if the CDR3 had no stop codons and remained in frame with V and J, and every other rearrangement counted as non-productive. Following IMGT convention, CDR3 was defined as the stretch from the second conserved V-encoded cysteine to the conserved J-encoded phenylalanine. In an earlier analysis of 500 to 650 of the donors, sequences lacking an unambiguous match to a single V gene segment were excluded. An earlier analysis of roughly 590 of the donors called V segments functional above 56.7% productive rearrangements and segregating when the between-donor standard deviation exceeded 5%. A statistical classification framework was built for diagnosing cytomegalovirus status from the catalog of TCR beta chain sequences. V and J gene assignment, in a later analysis, came from comparing TCR nucleotide sequences with IMGT/GENE-DB human TR gene sequences. The TCRdist pipeline was used in a later analysis to assign CDR3 sequences and most-parsimonious VDJ recombination scenarios. In a later analysis, every TCR beta chain was defined by the combination of its CDR3 amino acid sequence and its V-gene family, and reads without a unique V-gene family were dropped. A later analysis removed 500 to 600 highly shared, low-generation-probability nucleotide sequences to deal with suspected cross-contamination and a sequencing artifact. In a later analysis, a clonal expansion index for each public chain was calculated from normalized within-repertoire ranks of inferred template counts. In a later analysis, generation probabilities were computed with a VDJ recombination model fitted to out-of-frame rearrangements, and the resulting probabilities were checked against IGoR. In a later analysis, hypergeometric tests were used to score TCR-TCR, TCR-HLA and TCR-CMV co-occurrence, with a repertoire-size bias correction applied to TCR pairs. In a later analysis, false discovery rates were estimated by permuting HLA or CMV assignments 20 times. In a later analysis, co-occurring TCRs were grouped using DBSCAN, with TCRdist sequence similarity added in when clustering inside HLA-allele-positive subsets. For co-occurrence clustering, repertoires with fewer than 30,000 or more than 120,000 public chains were excluded, along with five repertoires with anomalous nucleotide sharing. TCRdb mirrors the immuneACCESS table, restricted to in-frame sequences. Some clones are absent from its copies; in checked studies, under half trace to an unresolved V gene, and the reason for the others is unknown. V and J calls and clone size come straight from that table; D and trimming were deduced from the DNA. The sample table holds approximately 100,000 clones, of which approximately 85% were seen once. Approximately 4% of the sample is in the top ten clones.

V and J lose 0 bases and 4 bases, and a span of 13 bases separates them. Including the terminal cysteine and phenylalanine, the CDR3 comprises 15 residues. Only CDR3 DNA is held: 45 bases, read in frame from base 1. Looking up the germline V gene (reference sequence) yields CDR1 PRHDT and CDR2 FYEKMQ. Rearrangement joined TRBV13 to TRBJ2-7; the D segment could be TRBD2, given 5 matching bases. This receptor was taken from a man aged 25 to 40 in good health and CMV-seronegative. Sequencing input: PBMCs. The CDR3 in this case is CASSLGLSGKYEQYF. The nucleotide sequence is TGTGCCAGCAGCTTAGGCTTGTCGGGGAAGTACGAGCAGTACTTC.